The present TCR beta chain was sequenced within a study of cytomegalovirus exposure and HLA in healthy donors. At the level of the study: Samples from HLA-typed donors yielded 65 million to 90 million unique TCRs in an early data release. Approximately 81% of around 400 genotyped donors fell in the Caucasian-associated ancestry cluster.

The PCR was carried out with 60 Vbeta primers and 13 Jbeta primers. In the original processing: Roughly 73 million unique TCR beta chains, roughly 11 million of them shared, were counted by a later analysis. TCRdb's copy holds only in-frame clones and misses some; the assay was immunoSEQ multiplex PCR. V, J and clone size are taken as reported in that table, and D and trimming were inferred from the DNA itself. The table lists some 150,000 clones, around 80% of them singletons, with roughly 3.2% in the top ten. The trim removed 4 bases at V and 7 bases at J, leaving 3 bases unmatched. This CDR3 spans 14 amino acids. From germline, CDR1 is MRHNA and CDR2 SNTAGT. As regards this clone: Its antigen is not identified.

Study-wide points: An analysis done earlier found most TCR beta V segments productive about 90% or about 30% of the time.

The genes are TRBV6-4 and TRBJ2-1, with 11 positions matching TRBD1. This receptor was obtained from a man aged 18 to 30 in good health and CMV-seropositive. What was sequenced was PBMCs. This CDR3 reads CASSGDRGFNEQFF. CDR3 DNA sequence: TGTGCCAGCAGTGGGGACAGGGGGTTTAATGAGCAGTTCTTC.